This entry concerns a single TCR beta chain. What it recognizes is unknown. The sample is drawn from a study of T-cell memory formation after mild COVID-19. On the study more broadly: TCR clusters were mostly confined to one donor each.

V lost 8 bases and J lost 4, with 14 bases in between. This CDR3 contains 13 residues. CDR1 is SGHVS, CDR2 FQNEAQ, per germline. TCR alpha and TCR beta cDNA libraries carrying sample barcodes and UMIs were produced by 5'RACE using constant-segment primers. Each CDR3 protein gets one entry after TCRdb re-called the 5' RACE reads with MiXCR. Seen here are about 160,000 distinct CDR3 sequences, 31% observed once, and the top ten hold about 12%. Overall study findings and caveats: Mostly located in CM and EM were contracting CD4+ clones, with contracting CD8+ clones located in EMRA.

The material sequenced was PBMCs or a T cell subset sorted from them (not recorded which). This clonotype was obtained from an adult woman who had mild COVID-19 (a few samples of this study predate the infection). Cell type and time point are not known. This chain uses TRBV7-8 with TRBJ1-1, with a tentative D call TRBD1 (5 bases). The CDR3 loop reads CASSPRVGTEAFF. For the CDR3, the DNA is TGTGCCAGCTCCCCCAGGGTGGGCACTGAAGCTTTCTTT. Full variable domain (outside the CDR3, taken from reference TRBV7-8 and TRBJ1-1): GAGVSQSPRYKVAKRGQDVALRCDPISGHVSLFWYQQALGQGPEFLTYFQNEAQLDKSGLPSDRFFAERPEGSVSTLKIQRTQQEDSAVYLCASSPRVGTEAFFGQGTRLTVV.